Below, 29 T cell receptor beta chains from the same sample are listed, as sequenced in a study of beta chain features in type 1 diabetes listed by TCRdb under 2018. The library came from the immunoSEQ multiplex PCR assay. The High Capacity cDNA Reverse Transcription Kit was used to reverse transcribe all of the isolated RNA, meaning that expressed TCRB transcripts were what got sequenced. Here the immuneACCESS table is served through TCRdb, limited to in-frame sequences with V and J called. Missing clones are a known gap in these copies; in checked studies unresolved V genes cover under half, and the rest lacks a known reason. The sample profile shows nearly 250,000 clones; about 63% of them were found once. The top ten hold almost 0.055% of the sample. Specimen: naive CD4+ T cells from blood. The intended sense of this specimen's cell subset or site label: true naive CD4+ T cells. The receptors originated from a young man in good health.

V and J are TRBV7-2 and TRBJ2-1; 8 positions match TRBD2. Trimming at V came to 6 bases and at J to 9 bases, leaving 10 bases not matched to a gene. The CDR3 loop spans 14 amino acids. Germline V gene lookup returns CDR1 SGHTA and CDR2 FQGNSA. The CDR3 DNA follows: TGTGCCAGCAGATCGGGACTAGGAGGTGGTGAGCAGTTCTTC. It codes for CASRSGLGGGEQFF.

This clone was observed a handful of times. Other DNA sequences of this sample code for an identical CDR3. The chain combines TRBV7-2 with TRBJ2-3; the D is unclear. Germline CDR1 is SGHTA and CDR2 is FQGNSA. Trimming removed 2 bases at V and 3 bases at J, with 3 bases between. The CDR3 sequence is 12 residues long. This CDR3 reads CASSLSTDTQYF. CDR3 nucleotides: TGTGCCAGCAGCTTATCGACAGATACGCAGTATTTT.

The CDR3 coding sequence is TGCGCCAGCAGCCAAGTCCCACTAGCGGGAGGGCCTGGAAATGAGCAGTTCTTC. Translation gives CASSQVPLAGGPGNEQFF. The V and J genes are TRBV4-3 and TRBJ2-1; 13 bases align to TRBD2. The CDR3 has 18 residues. V shed 1 base and J 7 bases; nucleotides not matched to a gene: 10. Looked up from germline, CDR1 is LGHNA and CDR2 is YSLEER.

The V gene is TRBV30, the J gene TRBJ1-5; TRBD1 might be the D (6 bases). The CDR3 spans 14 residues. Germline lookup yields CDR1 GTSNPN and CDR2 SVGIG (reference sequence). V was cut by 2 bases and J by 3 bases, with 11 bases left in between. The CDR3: CAWSKGTTNQPQHF. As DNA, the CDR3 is TGTGCCTGGAGTAAAGGGACAACCAATCAGCCCCAGCATTTT. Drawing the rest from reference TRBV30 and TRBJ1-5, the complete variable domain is SQTIHQWPATLVQPVGSPLSLECTVEGTSNPNLYWYRQAAGRGLQLLFYSVGIGQISSEVPQNLSASRPQDRQFILSSKKLLLSDSGFYLCAWSKGTTNQPQHFGDGTRLSIL.

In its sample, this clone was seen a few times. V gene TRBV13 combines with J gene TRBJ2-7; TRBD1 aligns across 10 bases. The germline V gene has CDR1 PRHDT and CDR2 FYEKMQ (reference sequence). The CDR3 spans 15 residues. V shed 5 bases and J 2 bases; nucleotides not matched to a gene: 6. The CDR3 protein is CASSPWGQGTYEQYF. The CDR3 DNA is TGTGCCAGCAGCCCATGGGGACAGGGGACCTACGAGCAGTACTTC.

CDR3 amino acids: CASSSSTRTEAFF. In DNA, the CDR3 is TGTGCCAGCAGCTCGTCGACGAGGACAGAAGCTTTCTTT. The V gene is TRBV11-2, the J gene TRBJ1-1, with D possibly being TRBD1 (5 bases). The V gene lost 4 bases and the J gene lost 8 bases, with 14 bases spanning the gap. The CDR3 extends over 13 amino acids. Germline V gene data show CDR1 as SGHAT and CDR2 as FQNNGV.

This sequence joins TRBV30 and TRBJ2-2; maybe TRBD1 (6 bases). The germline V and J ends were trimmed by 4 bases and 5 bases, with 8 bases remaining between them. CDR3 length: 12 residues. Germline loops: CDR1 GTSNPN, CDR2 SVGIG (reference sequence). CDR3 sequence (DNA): TGTGCCTGGACAGGGGTAACCGGGGAGCTGTTTTTT. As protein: CAWTGVTGELFF.

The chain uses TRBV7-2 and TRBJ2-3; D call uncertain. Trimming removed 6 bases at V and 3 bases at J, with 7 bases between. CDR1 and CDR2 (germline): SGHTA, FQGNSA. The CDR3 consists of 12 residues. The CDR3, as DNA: TGTGCCAGCAGAAAAGGGACAGATACGCAGTATTTT. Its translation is CASRKGTDTQYF.

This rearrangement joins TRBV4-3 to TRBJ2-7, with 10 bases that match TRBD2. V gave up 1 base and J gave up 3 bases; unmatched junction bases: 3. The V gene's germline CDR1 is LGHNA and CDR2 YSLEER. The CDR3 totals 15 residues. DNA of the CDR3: TGCGCCAGCAGCCAAGGGACTAGCGGAGGCTACGAGCAGTACTTC. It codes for CASSQGTSGGYEQYF.

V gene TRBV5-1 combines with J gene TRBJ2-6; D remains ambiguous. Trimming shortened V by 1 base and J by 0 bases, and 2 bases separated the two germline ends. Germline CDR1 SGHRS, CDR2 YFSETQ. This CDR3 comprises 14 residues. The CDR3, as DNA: TGCGCCAGCAGCTTGCGCTCTGGGGCCAACGTCCTGACTTTC. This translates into CASSLRSGANVLTF.

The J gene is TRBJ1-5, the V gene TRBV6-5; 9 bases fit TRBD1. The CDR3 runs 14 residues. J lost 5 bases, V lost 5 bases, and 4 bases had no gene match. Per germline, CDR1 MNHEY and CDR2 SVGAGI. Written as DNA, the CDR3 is TGTGCCAGCAGTACGGACAGGGGATATCAGCCCCAGCATTTT. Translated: CASSTDRGYQPQHF.

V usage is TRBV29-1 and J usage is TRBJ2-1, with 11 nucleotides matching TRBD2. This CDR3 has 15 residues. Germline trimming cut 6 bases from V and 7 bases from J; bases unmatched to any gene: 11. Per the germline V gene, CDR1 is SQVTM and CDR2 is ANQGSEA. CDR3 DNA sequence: TGCAGCGTAAAACAGATAGCGGGAGGGTATAATGAGCAGTTCTTC. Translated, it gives CSVKQIAGGYNEQFF.

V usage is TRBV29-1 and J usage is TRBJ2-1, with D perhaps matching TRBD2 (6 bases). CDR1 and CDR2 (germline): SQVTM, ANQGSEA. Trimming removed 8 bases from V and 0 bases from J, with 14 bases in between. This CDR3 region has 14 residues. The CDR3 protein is CSLIAVSSYNEQFF. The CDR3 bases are TGCAGCCTCATAGCGGTTAGCTCCTACAATGAGCAGTTCTTC.

Here the CDR3 reads CASSLTSGGVNEQFF. CDR3 sequence (DNA): TGTGCCAGCAGCCTGACTAGCGGGGGCGTCAATGAGCAGTTCTTC. The rearrangement joins TRBV4-2 to TRBJ2-1, with 12 bases lining up with TRBD2. CDR3 length equals 15 residues. Germline assignment: CDR1 LGHNA and CDR2 YNFKEQ. Unmatched junction bases numbered 4, after V lost 4 bases and J lost 6 bases.

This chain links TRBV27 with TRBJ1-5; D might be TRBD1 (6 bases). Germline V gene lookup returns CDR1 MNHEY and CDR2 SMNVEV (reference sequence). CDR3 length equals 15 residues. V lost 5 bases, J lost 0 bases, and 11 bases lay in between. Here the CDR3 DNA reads TGTGCCAGCAGTCAAACAGGGAATAGCAATCAGCCCCAGCATTTT. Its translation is CASSQTGNSNQPQHF.

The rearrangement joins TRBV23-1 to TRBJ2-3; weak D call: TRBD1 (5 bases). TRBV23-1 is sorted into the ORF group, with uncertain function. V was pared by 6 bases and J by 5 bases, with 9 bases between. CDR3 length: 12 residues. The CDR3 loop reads CASSIGVDTQYF. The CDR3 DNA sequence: TGCGCCAGCAGCATAGGGGTAGATACGCAGTATTTT.

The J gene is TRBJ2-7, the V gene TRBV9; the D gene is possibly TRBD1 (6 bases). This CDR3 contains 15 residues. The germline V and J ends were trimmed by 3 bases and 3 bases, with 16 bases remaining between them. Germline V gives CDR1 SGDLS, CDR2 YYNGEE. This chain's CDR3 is CASSDTPGEGYEQYF. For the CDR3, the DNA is TGTGCCAGCAGCGATACTCCAGGGGAAGGCTACGAGCAGTACTTC.

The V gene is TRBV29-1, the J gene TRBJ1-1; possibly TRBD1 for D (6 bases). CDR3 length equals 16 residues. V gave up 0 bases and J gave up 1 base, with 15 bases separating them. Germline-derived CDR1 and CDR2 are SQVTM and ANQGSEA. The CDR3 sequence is CSVEDRPGAPNTEAFF. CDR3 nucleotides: TGCAGCGTTGAAGATCGCCCGGGGGCACCGAACACTGAAGCTTTCTTT.

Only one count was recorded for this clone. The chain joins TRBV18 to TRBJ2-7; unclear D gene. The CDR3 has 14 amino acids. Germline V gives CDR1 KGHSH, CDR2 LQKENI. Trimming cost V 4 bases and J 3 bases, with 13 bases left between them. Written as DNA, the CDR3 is TGTGCCAGCTCACATCCGAGCACTTACTACGAGCAGTACTTC. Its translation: CASSHPSTYYEQYF.

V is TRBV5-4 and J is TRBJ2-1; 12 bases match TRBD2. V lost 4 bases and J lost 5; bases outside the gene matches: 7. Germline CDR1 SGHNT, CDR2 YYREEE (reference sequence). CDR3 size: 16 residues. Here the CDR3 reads CASSPGTSGLHNEQFF. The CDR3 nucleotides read TGTGCCAGCAGCCCCGGGACTAGCGGGCTTCACAATGAGCAGTTCTTC.

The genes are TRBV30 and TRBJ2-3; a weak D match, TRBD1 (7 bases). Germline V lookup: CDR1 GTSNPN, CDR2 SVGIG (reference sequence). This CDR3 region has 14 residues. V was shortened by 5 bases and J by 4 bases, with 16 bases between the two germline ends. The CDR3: CAWEPRRGPDTQYF. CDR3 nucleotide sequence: TGTGCCTGGGAGCCACGGAGGGGGCCAGATACGCAGTATTTT.

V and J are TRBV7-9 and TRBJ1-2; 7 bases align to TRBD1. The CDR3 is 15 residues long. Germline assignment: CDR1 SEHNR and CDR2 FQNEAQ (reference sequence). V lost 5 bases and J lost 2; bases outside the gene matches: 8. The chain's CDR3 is CASSQRQGSNYGYTF. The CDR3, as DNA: TGTGCCAGCAGCCAGCGACAGGGCTCCAACTATGGCTACACCTTC.

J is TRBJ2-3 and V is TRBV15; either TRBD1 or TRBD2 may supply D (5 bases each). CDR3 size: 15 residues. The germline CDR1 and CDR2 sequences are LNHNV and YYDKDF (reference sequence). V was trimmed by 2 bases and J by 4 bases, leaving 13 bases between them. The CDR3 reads CATSRSGDRSDTQYF. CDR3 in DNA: TGTGCCACCAGCAGATCCGGGGACCGGTCAGATACGCAGTATTTT. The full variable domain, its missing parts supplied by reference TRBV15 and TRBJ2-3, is DAMVIQNPRYQVTQFGKPVTLSCSQTLNHNVMYWYQQKSSQAPKLLFHYYDKDFNNEADTPDNFQSRRPNTSFCFLDIRSPGLGDTAMYLCATSRSGDRSDTQYFGPGTRLTVL.

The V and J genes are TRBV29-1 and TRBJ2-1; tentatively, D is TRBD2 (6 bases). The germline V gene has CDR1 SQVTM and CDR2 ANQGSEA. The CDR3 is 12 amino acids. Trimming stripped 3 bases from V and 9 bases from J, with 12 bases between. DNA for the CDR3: TGCAGCGTTGAGGCGGGATTATTTGAGCAGTTCTTC. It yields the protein CSVEAGLFEQFF.

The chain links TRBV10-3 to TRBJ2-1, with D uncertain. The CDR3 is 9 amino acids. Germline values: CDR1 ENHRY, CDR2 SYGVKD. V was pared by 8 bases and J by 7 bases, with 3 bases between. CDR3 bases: TGTGCCATCGGGAATGAGCAGTTCTTC. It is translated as CAIGNEQFF.

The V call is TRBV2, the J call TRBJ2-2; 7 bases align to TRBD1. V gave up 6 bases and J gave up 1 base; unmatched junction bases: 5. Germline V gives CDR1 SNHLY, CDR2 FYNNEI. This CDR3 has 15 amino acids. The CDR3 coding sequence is TGTGCCAGCAGCCTTGACAGGGTGAACACCGGGGAGCTGTTTTTT. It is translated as CASSLDRVNTGELFF.

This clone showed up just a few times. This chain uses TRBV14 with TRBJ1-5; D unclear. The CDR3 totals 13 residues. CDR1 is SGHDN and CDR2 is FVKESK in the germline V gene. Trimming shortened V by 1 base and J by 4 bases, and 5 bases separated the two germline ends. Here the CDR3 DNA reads TGTGCCAGCAGCCAAGGGAGGAATCAGCCCCAGCATTTT. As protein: CASSQGRNQPQHF.

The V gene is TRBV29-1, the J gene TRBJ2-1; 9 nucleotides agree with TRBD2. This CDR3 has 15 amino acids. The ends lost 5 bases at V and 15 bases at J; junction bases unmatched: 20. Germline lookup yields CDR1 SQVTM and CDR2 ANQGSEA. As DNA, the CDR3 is TGCAGCGTTTATAAGCGGGAGGAAAGAGGACTAACGGCGTTCTTC. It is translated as CSVYKREERGLTAFF.

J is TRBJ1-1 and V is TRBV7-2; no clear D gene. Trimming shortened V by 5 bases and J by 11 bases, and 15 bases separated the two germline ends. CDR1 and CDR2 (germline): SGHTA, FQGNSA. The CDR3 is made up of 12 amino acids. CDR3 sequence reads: CASSPTRLEAFF. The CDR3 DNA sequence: TGTGCCAGCAGCCCTACCCGGCTGGAGGCTTTCTTT.